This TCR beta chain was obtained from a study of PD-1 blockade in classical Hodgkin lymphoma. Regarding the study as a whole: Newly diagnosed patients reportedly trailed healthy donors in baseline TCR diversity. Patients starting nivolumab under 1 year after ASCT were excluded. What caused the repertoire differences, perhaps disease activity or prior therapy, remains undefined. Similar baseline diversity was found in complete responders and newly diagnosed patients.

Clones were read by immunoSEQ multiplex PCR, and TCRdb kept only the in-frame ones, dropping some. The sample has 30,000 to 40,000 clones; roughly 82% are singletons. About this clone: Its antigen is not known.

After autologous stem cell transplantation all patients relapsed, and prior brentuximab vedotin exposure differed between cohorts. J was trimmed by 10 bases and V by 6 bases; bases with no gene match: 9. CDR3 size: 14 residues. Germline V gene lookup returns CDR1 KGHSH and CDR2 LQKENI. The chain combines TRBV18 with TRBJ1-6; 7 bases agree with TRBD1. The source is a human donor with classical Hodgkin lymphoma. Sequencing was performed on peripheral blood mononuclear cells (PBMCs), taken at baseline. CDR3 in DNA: TGTGCCAGCTCGCTCTCCGGGACAGACTCACCCCTCCACTTT. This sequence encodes CASSLSGTDSPLHF.